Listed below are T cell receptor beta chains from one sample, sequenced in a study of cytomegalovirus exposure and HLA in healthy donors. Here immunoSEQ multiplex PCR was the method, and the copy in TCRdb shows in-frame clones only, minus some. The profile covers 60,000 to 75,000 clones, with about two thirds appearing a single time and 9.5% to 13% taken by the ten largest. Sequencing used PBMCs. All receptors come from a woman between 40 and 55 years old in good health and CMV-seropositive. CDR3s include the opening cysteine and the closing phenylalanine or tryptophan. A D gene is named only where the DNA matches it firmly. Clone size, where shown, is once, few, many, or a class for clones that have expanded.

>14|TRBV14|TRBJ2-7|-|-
TGTGCCAGCAGCCATGGGACAAACTCCTACGAGCAGTACTTC
CASSHGTNSYEQYF
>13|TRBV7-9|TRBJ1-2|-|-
TGTGCCAGCAGCTTCCGGGGGGCGAAGAGTTACACCTTC
CASSFRGAKSYTF
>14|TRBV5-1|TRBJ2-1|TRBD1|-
TGCGCCAGCAGCGGACAGGGGGGGAGCAATGAGCAGTTCTTC
CASSGQGGSNEQFF
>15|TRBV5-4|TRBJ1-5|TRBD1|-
TGTGCCAGCAGCCTCGACAGGGGGCAGAGTCAGCCCCAGCATTTT
CASSLDRGQSQPQHF
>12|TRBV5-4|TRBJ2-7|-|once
TGTGCCAGCACCCTTCAGGGCGACGAGCAGTACTTC
CASTLQGDEQYF
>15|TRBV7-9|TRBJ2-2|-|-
TGTGCCAGCAGCTCTTGGTCCCGGGATACCGGGGAGCTGTTTTTT
CASSSWSRDTGELFF
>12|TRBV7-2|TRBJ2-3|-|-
TGTGCCAGCAGCTTCCGAATCGGGACGCAGTATTTT
CASSFRIGTQYF
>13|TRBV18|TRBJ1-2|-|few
TGTGCCAGCTCACTAGCAAAAACCTATGGCTACACCTTC
CASSLAKTYGYTF
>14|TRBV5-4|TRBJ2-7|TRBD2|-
TGTGCCAGCAGCTTGCAGGAGCGGGGCTACGAGCAGTACTTC
CASSLQERGYEQYF
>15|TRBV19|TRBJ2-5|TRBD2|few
TGTGCCAGTAAATCAGGACTAGCGAGTCAAGAGACCCAGTACTTC
CASKSGLASQETQYF
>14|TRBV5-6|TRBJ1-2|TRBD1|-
TGTGCCAGCAGCTTGGGACAGGGGGGGAATGGCTACACCTTC
CASSLGQGGNGYTF